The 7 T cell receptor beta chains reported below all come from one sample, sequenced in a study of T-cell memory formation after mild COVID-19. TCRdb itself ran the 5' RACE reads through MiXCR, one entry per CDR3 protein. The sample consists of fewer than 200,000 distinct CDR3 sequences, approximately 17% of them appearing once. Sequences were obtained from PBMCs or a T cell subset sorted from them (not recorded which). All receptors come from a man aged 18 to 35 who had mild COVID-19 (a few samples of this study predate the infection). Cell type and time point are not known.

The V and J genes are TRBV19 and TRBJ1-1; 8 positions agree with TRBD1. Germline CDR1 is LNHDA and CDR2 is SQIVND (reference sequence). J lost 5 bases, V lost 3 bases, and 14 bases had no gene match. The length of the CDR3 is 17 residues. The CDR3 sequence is CASSIRLVPGGQTEAFF. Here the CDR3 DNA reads TGTGCCAGTAGTATCCGCCTTGTTCCAGGGGGCCAGACTGAAGCTTTCTTT.

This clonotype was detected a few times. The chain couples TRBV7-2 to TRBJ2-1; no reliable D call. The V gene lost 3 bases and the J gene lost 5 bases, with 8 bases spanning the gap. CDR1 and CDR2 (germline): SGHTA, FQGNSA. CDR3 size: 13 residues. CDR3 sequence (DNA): TGTGCCAGCAGCTTGAGCAGGAACAATGAGCAGTTCTTC. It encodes CASSLSRNNEQFF.

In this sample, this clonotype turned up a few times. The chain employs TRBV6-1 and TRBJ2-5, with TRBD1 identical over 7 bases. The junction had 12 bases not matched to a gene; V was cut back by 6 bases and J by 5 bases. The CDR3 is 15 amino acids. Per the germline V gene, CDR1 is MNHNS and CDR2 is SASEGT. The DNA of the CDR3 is TGTGCCAGCAGGAAAGACAGGGTAGGGCAGGAGACCCAGTACTTC. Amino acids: CASRKDRVGQETQYF.

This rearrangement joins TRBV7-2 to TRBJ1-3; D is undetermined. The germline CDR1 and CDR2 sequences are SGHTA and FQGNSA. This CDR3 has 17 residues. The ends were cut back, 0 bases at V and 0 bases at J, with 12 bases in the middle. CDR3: CASSLAFGRSSGNTIYF. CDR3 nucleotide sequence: TGTGCCAGCAGCTTAGCGTTCGGACGTAGCTCTGGAAACACCATATATTTT.

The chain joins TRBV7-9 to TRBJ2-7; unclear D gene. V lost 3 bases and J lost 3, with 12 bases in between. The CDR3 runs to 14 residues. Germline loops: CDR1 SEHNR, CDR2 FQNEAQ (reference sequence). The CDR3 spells CASSLDRNSYEQYF. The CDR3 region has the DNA TGTGCCAGCAGCTTGGACCGTAATAGCTACGAGCAGTACTTC.

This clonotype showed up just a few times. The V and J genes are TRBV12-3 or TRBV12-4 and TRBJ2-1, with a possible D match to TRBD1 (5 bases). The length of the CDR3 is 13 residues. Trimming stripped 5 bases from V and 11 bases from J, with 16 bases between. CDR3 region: CASSVAGLWKQFF. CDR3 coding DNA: TGTGCCAGCAGTGTCGCAGGGCTTTGGAAGCAGTTCTTC.

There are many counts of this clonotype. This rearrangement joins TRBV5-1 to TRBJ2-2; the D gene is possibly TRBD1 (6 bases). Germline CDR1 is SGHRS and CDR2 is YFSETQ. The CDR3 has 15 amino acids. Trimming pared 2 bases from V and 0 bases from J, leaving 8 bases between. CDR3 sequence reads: CASSFTGSNTGELFF. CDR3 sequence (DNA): TGCGCCAGCAGCTTCACAGGGTCGAACACCGGGGAGCTGTTTTTT.